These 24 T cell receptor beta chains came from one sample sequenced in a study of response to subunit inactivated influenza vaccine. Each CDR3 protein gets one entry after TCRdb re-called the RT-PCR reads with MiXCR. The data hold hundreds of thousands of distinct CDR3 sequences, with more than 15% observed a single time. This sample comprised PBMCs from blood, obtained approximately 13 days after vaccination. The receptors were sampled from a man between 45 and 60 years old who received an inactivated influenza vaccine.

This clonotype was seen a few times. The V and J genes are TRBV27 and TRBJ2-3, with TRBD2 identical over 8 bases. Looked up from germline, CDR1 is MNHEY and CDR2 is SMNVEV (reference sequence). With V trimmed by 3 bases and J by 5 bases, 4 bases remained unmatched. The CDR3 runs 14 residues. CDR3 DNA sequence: TGTGCCAGCAGTTTTGGAGCGGGAGTAGATACGCAGTATTTT. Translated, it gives CASSFGAGVDTQYF.

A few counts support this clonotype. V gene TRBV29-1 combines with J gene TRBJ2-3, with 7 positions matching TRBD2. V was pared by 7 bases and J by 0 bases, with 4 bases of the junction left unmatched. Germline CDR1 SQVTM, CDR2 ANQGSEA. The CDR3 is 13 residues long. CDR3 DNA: TGCAGCGCCGTCGGGGGGAGCACAGATACGCAGTATTTT. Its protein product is CSAVGGSTDTQYF.

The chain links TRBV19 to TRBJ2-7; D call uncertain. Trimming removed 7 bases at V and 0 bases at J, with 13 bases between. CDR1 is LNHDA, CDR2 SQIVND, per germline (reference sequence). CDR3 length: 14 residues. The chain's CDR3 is CASTQTYSSYEQYF. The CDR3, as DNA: TGTGCCAGTACCCAGACCTATAGCTCCTACGAGCAGTACTTC.

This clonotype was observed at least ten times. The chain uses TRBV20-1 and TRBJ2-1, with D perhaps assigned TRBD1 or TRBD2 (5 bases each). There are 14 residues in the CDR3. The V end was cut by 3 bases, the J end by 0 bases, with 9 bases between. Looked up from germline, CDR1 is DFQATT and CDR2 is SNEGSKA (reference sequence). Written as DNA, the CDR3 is TGCAGTGCTAGCTGGGGGAACTCCTACAATGAGCAGTTCTTC. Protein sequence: CSASWGNSYNEQFF.

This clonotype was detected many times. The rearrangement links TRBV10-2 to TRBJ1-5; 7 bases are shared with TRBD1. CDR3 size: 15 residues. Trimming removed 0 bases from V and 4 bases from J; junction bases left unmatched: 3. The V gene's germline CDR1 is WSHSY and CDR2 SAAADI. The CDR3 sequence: CASSESGTANQPQHF. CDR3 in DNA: TGCGCCAGCAGTGAGTCAGGGACAGCTAATCAGCCCCAGCATTTT.

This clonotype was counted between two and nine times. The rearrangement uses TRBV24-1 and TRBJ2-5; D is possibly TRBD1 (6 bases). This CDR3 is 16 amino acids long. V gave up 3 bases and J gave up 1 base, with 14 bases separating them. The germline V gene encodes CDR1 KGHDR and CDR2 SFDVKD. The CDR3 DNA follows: TGTGCCACCAGTGATCCCAATACAGGGACCCAAGAGACCCAGTACTTC. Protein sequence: CATSDPNTGTQETQYF.

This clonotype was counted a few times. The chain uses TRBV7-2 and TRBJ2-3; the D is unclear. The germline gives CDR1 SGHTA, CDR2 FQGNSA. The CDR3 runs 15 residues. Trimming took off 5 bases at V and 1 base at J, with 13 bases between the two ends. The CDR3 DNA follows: TGTGCCAGCAGCCCCTTTAGCCTCGGCACAGATACGCAGTATTTT. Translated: CASSPFSLGTDTQYF.

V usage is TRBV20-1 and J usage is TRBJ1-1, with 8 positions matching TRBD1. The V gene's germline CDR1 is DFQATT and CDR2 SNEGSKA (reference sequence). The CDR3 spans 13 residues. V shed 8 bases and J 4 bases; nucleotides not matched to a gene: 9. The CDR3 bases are TGCAGTACGGACAGGGAAAAGTCCACTGAAGCTTTCTTT. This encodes CSTDREKSTEAFF.

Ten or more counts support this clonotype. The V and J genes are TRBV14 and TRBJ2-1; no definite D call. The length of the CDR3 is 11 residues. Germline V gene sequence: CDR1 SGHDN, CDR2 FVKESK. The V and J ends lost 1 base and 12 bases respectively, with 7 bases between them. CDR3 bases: TGTGCCAGCAGCCAAGGCTACGGGCAGTTCTTC. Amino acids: CASSQGYGQFF. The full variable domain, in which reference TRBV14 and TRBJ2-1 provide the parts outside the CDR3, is EAGVTQFPSHSVIEKGQTVTLRCDPISGHDNLYWYRRVMGKEIKFLLHFVKESKQDESGMPNNRFLAERTGGTYSTLKVQPAELEDSGVYFCASSQGYGQFFGPGTRLTVL.

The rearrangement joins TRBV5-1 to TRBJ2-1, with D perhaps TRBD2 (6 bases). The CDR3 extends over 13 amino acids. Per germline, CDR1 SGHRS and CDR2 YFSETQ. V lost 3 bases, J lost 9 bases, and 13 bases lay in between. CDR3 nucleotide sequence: TGCGCCAGCAGCTGGGACGGCGGGGTTGAGCAGTTCTTC. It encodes CASSWDGGVEQFF.

CDR3 sequence reads: CASSTPGTSGRVEQFF. The CDR3 DNA follows: TGTGCCAGCAGTACCCCCGGGACTAGCGGGAGGGTTGAGCAGTTCTTC. This rearrangement joins TRBV28 to TRBJ2-1, with TRBD2 matching 16 bases. In germline, CDR1 is MDHEN, CDR2 SYDVKM. V gave up 5 bases and J gave up 9 bases; unmatched junction bases: 7. CDR3 size: 16 residues.

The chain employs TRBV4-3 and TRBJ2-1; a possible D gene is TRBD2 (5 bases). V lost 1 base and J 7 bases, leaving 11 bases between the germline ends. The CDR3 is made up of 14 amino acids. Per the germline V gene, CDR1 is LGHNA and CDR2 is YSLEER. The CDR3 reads CASSQVMRENEQFF. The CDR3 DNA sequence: TGCGCCAGCAGCCAAGTAATGAGGGAGAATGAGCAGTTCTTC.

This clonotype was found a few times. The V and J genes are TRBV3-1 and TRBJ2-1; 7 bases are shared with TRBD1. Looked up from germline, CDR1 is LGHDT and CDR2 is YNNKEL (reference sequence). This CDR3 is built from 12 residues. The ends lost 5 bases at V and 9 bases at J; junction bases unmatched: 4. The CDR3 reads CASSSAGGEQFF. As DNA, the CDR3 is TGTGCCAGCAGCTCAGCAGGGGGTGAGCAGTTCTTC.

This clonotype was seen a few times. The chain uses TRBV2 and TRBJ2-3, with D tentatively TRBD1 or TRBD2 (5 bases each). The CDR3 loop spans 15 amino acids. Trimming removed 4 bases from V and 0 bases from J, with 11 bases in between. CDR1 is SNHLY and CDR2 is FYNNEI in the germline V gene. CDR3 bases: TGTGCCAGCAGTGTTCAACGGGGCAGCACAGATACGCAGTATTTT. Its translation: CASSVQRGSTDTQYF.

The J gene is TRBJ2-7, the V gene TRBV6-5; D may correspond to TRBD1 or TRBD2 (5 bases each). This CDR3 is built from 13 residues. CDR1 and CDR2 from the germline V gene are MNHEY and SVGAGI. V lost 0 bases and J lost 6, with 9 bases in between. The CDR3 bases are TGTGCCAGCAGTTACTCGTTCGGGGCCGAGCAGTACTTC. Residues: CASSYSFGAEQYF.

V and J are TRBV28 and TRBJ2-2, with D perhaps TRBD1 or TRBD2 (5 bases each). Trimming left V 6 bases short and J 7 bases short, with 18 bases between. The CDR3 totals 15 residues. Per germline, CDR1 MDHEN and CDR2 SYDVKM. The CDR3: CASSLDSYGGGELFF. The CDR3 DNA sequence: TGTGCCAGCAGCCTAGACAGTTATGGGGGCGGGGAGCTGTTTTTT.

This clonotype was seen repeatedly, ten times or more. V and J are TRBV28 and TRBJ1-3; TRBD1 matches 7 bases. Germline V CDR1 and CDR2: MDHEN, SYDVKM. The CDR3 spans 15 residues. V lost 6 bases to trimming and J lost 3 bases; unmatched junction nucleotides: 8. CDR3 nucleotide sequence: TGTGCCAGCAGGAACAGGGGCGAAAATGGAAACACCATATATTTT. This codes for CASRNRGENGNTIYF.

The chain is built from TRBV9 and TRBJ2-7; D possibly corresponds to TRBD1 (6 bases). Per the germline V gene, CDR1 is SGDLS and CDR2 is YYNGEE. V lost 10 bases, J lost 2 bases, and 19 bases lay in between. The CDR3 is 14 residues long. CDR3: CAGIQGRVTYEQYF. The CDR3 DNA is TGTGCCGGAATACAGGGCAGGGTAACCTACGAGCAGTACTTC.

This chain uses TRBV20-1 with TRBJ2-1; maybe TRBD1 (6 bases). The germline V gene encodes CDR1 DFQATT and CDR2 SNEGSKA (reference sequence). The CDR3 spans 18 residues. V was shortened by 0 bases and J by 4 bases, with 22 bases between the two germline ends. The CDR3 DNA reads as TGCAGTGCTAGAGATCTGTACAGGGCAGGGACGGGGTACAATGAGCAGTTCTTC. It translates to CSARDLYRAGTGYNEQFF.

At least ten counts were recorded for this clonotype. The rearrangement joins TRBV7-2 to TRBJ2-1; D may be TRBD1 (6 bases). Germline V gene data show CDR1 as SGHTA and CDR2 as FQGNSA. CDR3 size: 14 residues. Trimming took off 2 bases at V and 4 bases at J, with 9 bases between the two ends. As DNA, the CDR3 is TGTGCCAGCAGCTTACGACAGGCGTACAATGAGCAGTTCTTC. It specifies CASSLRQAYNEQFF.

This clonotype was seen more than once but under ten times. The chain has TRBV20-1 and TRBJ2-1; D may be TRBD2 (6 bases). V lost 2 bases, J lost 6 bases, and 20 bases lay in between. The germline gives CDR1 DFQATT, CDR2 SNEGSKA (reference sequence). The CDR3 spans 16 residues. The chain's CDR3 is CSARNPGTQSSNEQFF. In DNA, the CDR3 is TGCAGTGCTAGAAACCCCGGGACTCAGAGTTCCAATGAGCAGTTCTTC.

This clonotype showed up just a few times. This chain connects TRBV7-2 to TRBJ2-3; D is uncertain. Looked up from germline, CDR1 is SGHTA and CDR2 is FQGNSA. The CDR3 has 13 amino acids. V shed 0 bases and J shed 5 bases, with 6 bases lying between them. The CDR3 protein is CASSLAFVDTQYF. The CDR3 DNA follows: TGTGCCAGCAGCTTAGCTTTCGTAGATACGCAGTATTTT.

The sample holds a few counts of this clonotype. The CDR3 protein is CASQPSVGMGLQPQHF. CDR3 coding DNA: TGTGCCAGCCAGCCGAGTGTCGGGATGGGGTTACAGCCCCAGCATTTT. The V call is TRBV5-5, the J call TRBJ1-5; D not resolved. The CDR3 consists of 16 residues. The ends were cut back, 7 bases at V and 7 bases at J, with 24 bases in the middle. Germline assignment: CDR1 SGHKS and CDR2 YYEKEE (reference sequence).

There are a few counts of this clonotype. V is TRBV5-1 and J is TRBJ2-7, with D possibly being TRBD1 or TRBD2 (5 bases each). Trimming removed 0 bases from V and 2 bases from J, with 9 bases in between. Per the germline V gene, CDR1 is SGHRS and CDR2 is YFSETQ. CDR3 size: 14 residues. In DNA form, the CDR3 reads TGCGCCAGCAGCTTGGAGCGGACAACCTACGAGCAGTACTTC. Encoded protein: CASSLERTTYEQYF.